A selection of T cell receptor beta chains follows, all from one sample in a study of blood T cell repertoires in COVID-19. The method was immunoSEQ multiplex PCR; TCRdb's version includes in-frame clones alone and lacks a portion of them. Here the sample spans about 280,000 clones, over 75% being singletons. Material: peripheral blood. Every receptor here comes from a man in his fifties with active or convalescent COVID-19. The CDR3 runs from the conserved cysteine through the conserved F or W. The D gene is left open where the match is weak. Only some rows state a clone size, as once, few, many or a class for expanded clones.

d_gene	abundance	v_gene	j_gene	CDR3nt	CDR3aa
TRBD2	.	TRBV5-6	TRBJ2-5	TGTGCCAGCAGCCCAGGACTAGCGGGAGGTAGTGAGACCCAGTACTTC	CASSPGLAGGSETQYF
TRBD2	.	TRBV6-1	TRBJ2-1	TGTGCCAGCAGTGAAGCGGGAGGGGCATGGAATGAGCAGTTCTTC	CASSEAGGAWNEQFF
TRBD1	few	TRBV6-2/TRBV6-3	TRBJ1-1	TGTGCCAGCAGCGACCTGAGGGGACAGGGAGGTTCTGAAGCTTTCTTT	CASSDLRGQGGSEAFF
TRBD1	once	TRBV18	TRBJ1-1	TGTGCCAGCTCACCCGACAGGGGGAACACTGAAGCTTTCTTT	CASSPDRGNTEAFF
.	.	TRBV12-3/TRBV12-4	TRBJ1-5	TGTGCCAGCAGTTGGGCCGACAATCAGCCCCAGCATTTT	CASSWADNQPQHF
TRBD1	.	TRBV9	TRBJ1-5	TGTGCCAGCAGCGAGGGGGCGTCTAGCAATCAGCCCCAGCATTTT	CASSEGASSNQPQHF
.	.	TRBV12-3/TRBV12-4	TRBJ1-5	TGTGCCAGCAGACCCGGGGTTTGGCAGCCCCAGCATTTT	CASRPGVWQPQHF
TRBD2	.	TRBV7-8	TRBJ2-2	TGTGCCAGCAGCTTAGCTGGAACTAGCGGGAGGGCCGCAAGTGGGGAGCTGTTTTTT	CASSLAGTSGRAASGELFF
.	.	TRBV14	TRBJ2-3	TGTGCCAGCAGCCAAGGAGTTCTAGATACGCAGTATTTT	CASSQGVLDTQYF
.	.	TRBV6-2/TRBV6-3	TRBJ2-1	TGTGCCAGCAGTTACGTGAGGGCTATGTCCTACAATGAGCAGTTCTTC	CASSYVRAMSYNEQFF
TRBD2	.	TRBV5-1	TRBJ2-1	TGCGCCAGCAGCGCCCTAGCGGGAGGGCCTAATAATGAGCAGTTCTTC	CASSALAGGPNNEQFF
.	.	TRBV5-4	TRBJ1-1	TGTGCCAGCAGCTCCTGGAGGAACACTGAAGCTTTCTTT	CASSSWRNTEAFF
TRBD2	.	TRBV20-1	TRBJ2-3	TGCAGTGCTAGTCGACTAGCGGGAGGTAAAGATACGCAGTATTTT	CSASRLAGGKDTQYF
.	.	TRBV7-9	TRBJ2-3	TGTGCCAGCAGCTTACCGGGATACACAGATACGCAGTATTTT	CASSLPGYTDTQYF
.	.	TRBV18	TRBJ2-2	TGTGCCAGCTTACTGAGTCTCAAGAACACCGGGGAGCTGTTTTTT	CASLLSLKNTGELFF
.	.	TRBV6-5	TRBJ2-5	TGTGCCAGCAGCCCCCGCGGACAGTACCAAGAGACCCAGTACTTC	CASSPRGQYQETQYF
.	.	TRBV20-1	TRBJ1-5	TGCAGTGCTGGACAGAATCAGCCCCAGCATTTT	CSAGQNQPQHF
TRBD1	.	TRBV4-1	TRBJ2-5	TGCGCCAGCAGCCCTCGAATTGGGACAGCCCAAGAGACCCAGTACTTC	CASSPRIGTAQETQYF